The clone carrying this T cell receptor (beta chain) was counted a few times. Its antigen is undetermined. The data belong to a study of T cell repertoires in ileal Crohn's disease. Study-wide context: Surgery for a complication: stricturing in around 60%, penetrating in 39%. Study conclusions and caveats: Active smokers at surgery had more clonal expansions than non-smokers.

The time point: inflamed ileum from the surgical specimen. Included were adult ileal or ileocolonic Crohn's patients indicated for ileocolonic resection. The protocol was immunoSEQ multiplex PCR, while the TCRdb copy is restricted to in-frame clones and leaves out a portion. The data contain around 9,700 clones, more than 75% of them singletons. V was cut by 5 bases and J by 4 bases, with 9 bases left in between. This CDR3 is built from 13 residues. Germline loops: CDR1 SGHTA, CDR2 FQGNSA. This clonotype was obtained from an adult with Crohn's disease. Material for sequencing was ileal tissue. The chain links TRBV7-2 to TRBJ2-1; D is uncertain. CDR3 DNA sequence: TGTGCCAGCAGCAGGCTCAATTACAATGAGCAGTTCTTC. Translating it yields CASSRLNYNEQFF.